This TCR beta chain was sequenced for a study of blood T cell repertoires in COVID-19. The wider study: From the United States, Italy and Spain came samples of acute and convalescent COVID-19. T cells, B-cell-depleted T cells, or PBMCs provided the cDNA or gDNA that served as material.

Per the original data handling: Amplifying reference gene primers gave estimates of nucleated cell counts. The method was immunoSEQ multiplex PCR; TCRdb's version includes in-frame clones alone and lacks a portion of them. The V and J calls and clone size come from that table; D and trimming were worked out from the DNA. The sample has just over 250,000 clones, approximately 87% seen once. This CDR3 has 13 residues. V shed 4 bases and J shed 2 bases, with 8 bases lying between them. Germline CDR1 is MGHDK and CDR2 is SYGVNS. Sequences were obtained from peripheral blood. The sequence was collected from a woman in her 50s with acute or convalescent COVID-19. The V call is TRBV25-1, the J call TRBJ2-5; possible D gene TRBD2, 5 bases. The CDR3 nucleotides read TGTGCCAGCAGTGCACCGGGACAAGAGACCCAGTACTTC. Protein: CASSAPGQETQYF.